This T cell receptor (beta chain) was profiled in a study of patients and donors after allogeneic stem cell transplantation (dated by TCRdb to the early 2020s). This clonotype has more than one count but fewer than ten. It has no known antigen specificity. Base-call qualities are not available, and no considerably larger clone is one nucleotide away. The receptor library was made with RT-PCR. For sequencing, a NextSeq 550 was employed. The public reads were quality trimmed at Q25 with fastp and then assembled into clones with MiXCR by TCRdb, keeping productive beta chains. Rows are combined by CDR3 protein, so each entry shows the most common genes and DNA. The table for this sample lists about 960,000 distinct CDR3 sequences; more than 15% of them were counted only once. The ten largest clones take up 6% of the sample. Trimming costs V 6 bases and J 8 bases, and their ends lie 28 bases apart. The CDR3 has 17 amino acids, counting the end cysteine and phenylalanine. The DNA shown is the 51-base CDR3, in frame from base 1.

The chain uses TRBV12-3 or TRBV12-4 and TRBJ1-2; a tentative D match to TRBD1 spans 6 bases. The receptor's source is a human donor who was either an allogeneic HSCT recipient or a stem cell or donor lymphocyte infusion donor (not recorded which). It is not recorded whose cells these are; they may come from a transplant donor. Material for sequencing was blood, either unsorted or a sorted T cell fraction (not recorded which). CDR3 loop: CASSRSGTNLERRGYTF. The DNA sequence is given as TGTGCCAGCAGCCGATCGGGGACAAACCTCGAAAGGAGGGGCTACACCTTC.